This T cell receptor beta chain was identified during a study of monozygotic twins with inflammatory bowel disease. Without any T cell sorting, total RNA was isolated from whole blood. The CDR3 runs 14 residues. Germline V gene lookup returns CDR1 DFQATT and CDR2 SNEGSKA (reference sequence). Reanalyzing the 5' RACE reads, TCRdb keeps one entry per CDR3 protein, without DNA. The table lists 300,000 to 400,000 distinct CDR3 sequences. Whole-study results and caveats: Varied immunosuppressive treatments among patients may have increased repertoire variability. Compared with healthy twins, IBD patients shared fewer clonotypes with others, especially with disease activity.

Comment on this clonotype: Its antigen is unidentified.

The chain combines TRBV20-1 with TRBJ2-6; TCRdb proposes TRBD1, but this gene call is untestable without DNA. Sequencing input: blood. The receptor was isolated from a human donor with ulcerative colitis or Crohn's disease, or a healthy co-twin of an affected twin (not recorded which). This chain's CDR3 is CSAPPVSGANVLTF.